The clone carrying this T cell receptor beta chain was counted a few times. The entry originates in a study of blood T cell repertoires in COVID-19. Study as a whole: Acute-phase and convalescent COVID-19 samples originated in the United States, Italy and Spain. The cDNA or gDNA used as material had been derived from T cells, B-cell-depleted T cells, or PBMCs.

Germline V CDR1 and CDR2: SGHRS, YFSETQ. The CDR3 loop spans 16 amino acids. Unmatched junction bases numbered 7, after V lost 4 bases and J lost 2 bases. In the original processing: The assay estimated nucleated cells by amplifying reference gene primers. Libraries were prepared by immunoSEQ multiplex PCR; TCRdb keeps only in-frame clonotypes and omits some of them. From that table come the V and J calls and clone size; the DNA was used to work out D and trimming. The sample lists some 250,000 clones; 80% to 90% were seen once. Material: peripheral blood. The chain joins TRBV5-1 to TRBJ2-7, with 12 bases fitting TRBD2. The sequence derives from a man aged 55-75 years with acute or convalescent COVID-19. The CDR3, as DNA: TGCGCCAGCAGCCATGGGACTAGCGGGTATGCCTACGAGCAGTACTTC. It translates to CASSHGTSGYAYEQYF.